The 23 T cell receptor beta chains below were found in one sample sequenced in a study of blood T cells in healthy people across ages. Alongside a J-beta primer mix, a sample-barcoded 5' primer served in a second PCR lasting roughly 7 to 11 cycles. TCRdb analysed the 5' RACE reads with MiXCR anew, one entry per CDR3 protein. The sample contains over 600,000 distinct CDR3 sequences, around 21% of which appear only once. The sample was blood. These receptors originate from a man aged 70-80 years in good health.

This clonotype was recorded only once. V gene TRBV4-1 combines with J gene TRBJ2-3, with TRBD2 matching over 10 bases. V lost 0 bases to trimming and J lost 5 bases; unmatched junction nucleotides: 8. Germline V lookup: CDR1 MGHRA, CDR2 YSYEKL. The CDR3 covers 17 residues. CDR3 residues: CASSQDGAGGFRDTQYF. DNA for the CDR3: TGCGCCAGCAGCCAAGATGGAGCGGGGGGGTTCAGAGATACGCAGTATTTT.

There are a few counts of this clonotype. The V gene is TRBV7-9, the J gene TRBJ2-7, with no clear D. Germline V gene lookup returns CDR1 SEHNR and CDR2 FQNEAQ (reference sequence). The CDR3 runs to 13 residues. Trimming stripped 5 bases from V and 4 bases from J, with 12 bases between. The CDR3 sequence is CASSPPGWYEQYF. The CDR3 DNA reads TGTGCCAGCAGCCCCCCAGGCTGGTACGAGCAGTACTTC.

This sequence joins TRBV4-2 and TRBJ2-6; the D is unclear. Trimming took 0 bases from V and 0 from J, leaving 9 bases between them. This CDR3 region has 17 residues. The germline gives CDR1 LGHNA, CDR2 YNFKEQ. CDR3 amino acids: CASSQERWNSGANVLTF. The CDR3 DNA reads as TGTGCCAGCAGCCAAGAACGTTGGAACTCTGGGGCCAACGTCCTGACTTTC.

The chain employs TRBV20-1 and TRBJ2-6; the D is unclear. Germline values: CDR1 DFQATT, CDR2 SNEGSKA (reference sequence). The V end was cut by 3 bases, the J end by 4 bases, with 7 bases between. The CDR3 extends over 13 amino acids. The DNA for the CDR3 is TGCAGTGCTAGGTCTAACGGGGCCAACGTCCTGACTTTC. Translating it yields CSARSNGANVLTF.

This rearrangement joins TRBV30 to TRBJ2-1; D uncertain. The CDR3 runs 14 residues. Germline V gene lookup returns CDR1 GTSNPN and CDR2 SVGIG (reference sequence). Trimming took off 2 bases at V and 0 bases at J, with 8 bases between the two ends. CDR3 region: CAWSSVSSYNEQFF. CDR3 nucleotides: TGTGCCTGGAGTTCGGTGAGCTCCTACAATGAGCAGTTCTTC.

In DNA, the CDR3 is TGCAGTGCTCCGACAGGGGGCCTAGTGAACACTGAAGCTTTCTTT. This codes for CSAPTGGLVNTEAFF. The V gene is TRBV20-1, the J gene TRBJ1-1; 10 bases align to TRBD1. CDR1 and CDR2 from the germline V gene are DFQATT and SNEGSKA (reference sequence). The CDR3 totals 15 residues. The V segment lost 5 bases and the J segment 0 bases; nucleotides outside the gene matches: 6.

The chain employs TRBV5-1 and TRBJ1-1, with D hard to call. V was clipped by 1 base and J by 1 base, with 14 bases between them. CDR3 length: 16 amino acids. The germline V gene has CDR1 SGHRS and CDR2 YFSETQ. CDR3 sequence reads: CASSLFTLDENTEAFF. CDR3 sequence (DNA): TGCGCCAGCAGCTTGTTCACATTGGACGAGAACACTGAAGCTTTCTTT.

The chain is built from TRBV3-1 and TRBJ2-7, with 8 bases fitting TRBD2. This CDR3 has 15 amino acids. Trimming cost V 4 bases and J 4 bases; bases outside gene matches: 9. Germline CDR1 reads LGHDT; CDR2 reads YNNKEL (reference sequence). The CDR3 region is CASSPTGTRLYEQYF. CDR3 coding DNA: TGTGCCAGCAGCCCTACCGGGACTAGACTATACGAGCAGTACTTC.

This clonotype was observed at least ten times. The rearrangement uses TRBV7-2 and TRBJ2-3; D not certain. The length of the CDR3 is 14 residues. V was pared by 4 bases and J by 0 bases, with 8 bases between. In germline, CDR1 is SGHTA, CDR2 FQGNSA. The CDR3 sequence is CASSSDPSTDTQYF. CDR3 nucleotides: TGTGCCAGCAGCTCTGATCCTAGCACAGATACGCAGTATTTT.

A few counts support this clonotype. The CDR3 DNA reads as TGCGCCAGCAGCCAAGAAAGAGAACAGCCCCAGCATTTT. This encodes CASSQEREQPQHF. V gene TRBV4-1 combines with J gene TRBJ1-5; D remains ambiguous. Germline CDR1 and CDR2: MGHRA and YSYEKL. The germline V and J ends were trimmed by 0 bases and 7 bases, with 7 bases remaining between them. The CDR3 totals 13 residues.

The chain joins TRBV5-1 to TRBJ1-2, with TRBD1 as a possible D gene (6 bases). The CDR3 has 12 residues. Germline assignment: CDR1 SGHRS and CDR2 YFSETQ. The ends were cut back, 3 bases at V and 4 bases at J, with 7 bases in the middle. The CDR3 loop reads CASSSGAYGYTF. As DNA, the CDR3 is TGCGCCAGCAGCTCAGGGGCCTATGGCTACACCTTC.

This clonotype has more than one count but fewer than ten. The chain's CDR3 is CASSLGVNPGETQYF. DNA of the CDR3: TGTGCCAGCAGTTTAGGAGTCAATCCAGGAGAGACCCAGTACTTC. The chain recombines TRBV12-3 or TRBV12-4 with TRBJ2-5, with D unclear. This CDR3 has 15 amino acids. V was trimmed by 1 base and J by 4 bases, leaving 13 bases between them.

This clonotype was found a few times. This chain connects TRBV20-1 to TRBJ1-1; the D is unclear. This CDR3 is built from 10 residues. The ends were cut back, 3 bases at V and 5 bases at J, with 4 bases in the middle. CDR1 is DFQATT, CDR2 SNEGSKA, per germline (reference sequence). The CDR3 here is CSASRTEAFF. CDR3 bases: TGCAGTGCTAGTCGTACTGAAGCTTTCTTT.

In this sample, this clonotype turned up a few times. The chain uses TRBV11-2 and TRBJ2-4, with D perhaps TRBD2 (5 bases). Germline CDR1 is SGHAT and CDR2 is FQNNGV. Trimming left V 1 base short and J 7 bases short, with 14 bases between. CDR3 length equals 15 residues. CDR3 DNA: TGTGCCAGCAGCTTAGGGAGGCTAGTTAGGAACATTCAGTACTTC. This encodes CASSLGRLVRNIQYF. The full variable domain, with the rest looked up from reference TRBV11-2 and TRBJ2-4, is EAGVAQSPRYKIIEKRQSVAFWCNPISGHATLYWYQQILGQGPKLLIQFQNNGVVDDSQLPKDRFSAERLKGVDSTLKIQPAKLEDSAVYLCASSLGRLVRNIQYFGAGTRLSVL.

The chain carries TRBV7-2 and TRBJ2-3, with TRBD1 identical over 9 bases. The CDR3 is made up of 15 amino acids. In germline, CDR1 is SGHTA, CDR2 FQGNSA. V was pared by 5 bases and J by 3 bases, with 6 bases of the junction left unmatched. Here the CDR3 reads CASSKPGQGTDTQYF. The CDR3 bases are TGTGCCAGCAGCAAACCGGGACAGGGAACAGATACGCAGTATTTT.

This rearrangement joins TRBV7-3 to TRBJ2-5; 8 bases fit TRBD2. The J call is in doubt because the DNA end fits TRBJ2-7 better. CDR3 length: 15 residues. CDR1 and CDR2 from the germline V gene are SGHTA and FQGTGA. DNA for the CDR3: TGTGCCAGCAGCTTAGACGCGGGAGGACAATACGAGCAGTACTTC. This sequence encodes CASSLDAGGQYEQYF.

The chain joins TRBV2 to TRBJ1-1; TRBD1 aligns across 9 bases. With V trimmed by 2 bases and J by 2 bases, 6 bases remained unmatched. Germline CDR1 reads SNHLY; CDR2 reads FYNNEI. The CDR3 sequence is 16 residues long. CDR3 residues: CASSESLGQGNTEAFF. The CDR3 bases are TGTGCCAGCAGTGAAAGCCTGGGACAGGGTAACACTGAAGCTTTCTTT. Full variable domain (missing parts from reference TRBV2 and TRBJ1-1): EPEVTQTPSHQVTQMGQEVILRCVPISNHLYFYWYRQILGQKVEFLVSFYNNEISEKSEIFDDQFSVERPDGSNFTLKIRSTKLEDSAMYFCASSESLGQGNTEAFFGQGTRLTVV.

The chain combines TRBV20-1 with TRBJ2-5; TRBD2 is a possible D gene (5 bases). With the DNA end fitting TRBJ2-1 better, the J assignment may be wrong. In germline, CDR1 is DFQATT, CDR2 SNEGSKA (reference sequence). This CDR3 spans 14 amino acids. The CDR3 DNA reads TGCAGTGCCAAGAGAAGTGGGGAGCGACGGGAGCAGTTCTTC. It specifies CSAKRSGERREQFF.

The J gene is TRBJ1-1, the V gene TRBV20-1, with D maybe TRBD1 (5 bases). The V gene lost 5 bases and the J gene lost 7 bases, with 17 bases spanning the gap. Germline assignment: CDR1 DFQATT and CDR2 SNEGSKA (reference sequence). The CDR3 is made up of 13 amino acids. Written as DNA, the CDR3 is TGCAGTGCTGAGGGGCAGGGAACCGTTGAAGCTTTCTTT. It is translated as CSAEGQGTVEAFF.

V and J are TRBV15 and TRBJ2-4; D not resolved. CDR3 length: 18 residues. V was clipped by 3 bases and J by 0 bases, with 18 bases between them. Germline CDR1 LNHNV, CDR2 YYDKDF (reference sequence). CDR3 in amino acids: CATSSPLRSPTAKNIQYF. Written as DNA, the CDR3 is TGTGCCACCAGCAGTCCCCTAAGGTCCCCTACAGCCAAAAACATTCAGTACTTC.

The chain joins TRBV7-2 to TRBJ2-1; D is possibly TRBD1 (6 bases). V was cut by 3 bases and J by 5 bases, with 20 bases left in between. Germline V lookup: CDR1 SGHTA, CDR2 FQGNSA. This CDR3 region has 17 residues. CDR3 protein: CASSFGRGSILNNEQFF. The CDR3 DNA follows: TGTGCCAGCAGCTTCGGTAGGGGGAGTATTCTGAACAATGAGCAGTTCTTC.

This clonotype was counted many times. V usage is TRBV7-2 and J usage is TRBJ2-4, with a weak D call TRBD1 (5 bases). CDR3 length: 15 residues. Germline loops: CDR1 SGHTA, CDR2 FQGNSA. With 7 bases removed from V and 2 bases from J, the gap between germline ends came to 15 bases. The CDR3 coding sequence is TGTGCCAGCACCTCAGGGATTAGGACCAAAAACATTCAGTACTTC. Translation: CASTSGIRTKNIQYF.

The J gene is TRBJ2-5, the V gene TRBV6-6, with unresolved D. This CDR3 has 12 residues. CDR1 and CDR2 from the germline V gene are MNHNY and SVGAGI (reference sequence). V was clipped by 7 bases and J by 5 bases, with 11 bases between them. CDR3 protein: CASKISFETQYF. The CDR3 bases are TGTGCCAGCAAAATTAGCTTTGAGACCCAGTACTTC.